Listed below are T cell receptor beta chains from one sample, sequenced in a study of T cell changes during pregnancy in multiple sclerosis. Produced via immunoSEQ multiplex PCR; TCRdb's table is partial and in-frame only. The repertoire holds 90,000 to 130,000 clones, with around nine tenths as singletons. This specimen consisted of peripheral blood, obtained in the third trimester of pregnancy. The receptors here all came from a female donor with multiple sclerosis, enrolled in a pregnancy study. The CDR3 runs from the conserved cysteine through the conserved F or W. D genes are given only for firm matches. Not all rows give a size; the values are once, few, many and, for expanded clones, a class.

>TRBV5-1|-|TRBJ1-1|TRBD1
CASSPGQGPNTEAFF
TGCGCCAGCAGCCCCGGACAGGGACCGAACACTGAAGCTTTCTTT
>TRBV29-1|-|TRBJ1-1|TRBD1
CSVDGRGPNTEAFF
TGCAGCGTTGACGGGAGGGGGCCGAACACTGAAGCTTTCTTT
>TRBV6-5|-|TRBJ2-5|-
CASSYVGETQYF
TGTGCCAGCAGTTACGTCGGAGAGACCCAGTACTTC
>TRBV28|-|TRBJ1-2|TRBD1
CASSPGGGQGVNGYTF
TGTGCCAGCAGCCCCGGAGGTGGACAGGGGGTTAATGGCTACACCTTC
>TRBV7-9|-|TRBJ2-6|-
CASSSLRSGSGANVLTF
TGTGCCAGCAGCTCCCTGAGATCAGGGTCTGGGGCCAACGTCCTGACTTTC
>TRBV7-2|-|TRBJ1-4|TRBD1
CASSPPGQGGEKLFF
TGTGCCAGCAGCCCACCGGGACAGGGGGGTGAAAAACTGTTTTTT
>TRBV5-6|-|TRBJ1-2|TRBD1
CASSRQGLGHGYTF
TGTGCCAGCAGCCGACAGGGCCTTGGCCATGGCTACACCTTC
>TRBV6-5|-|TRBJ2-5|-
CASSYATGRQETQYF
TGTGCCAGCAGTTACGCGACAGGGAGGCAAGAGACCCAGTACTTC
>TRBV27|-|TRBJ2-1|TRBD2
CASLGLAGPRSLNEQFF
TGTGCCAGCCTCGGACTAGCGGGACCTCGTTCTCTCAATGAGCAGTTCTTC
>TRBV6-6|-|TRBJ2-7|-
CASSYSAGLDEQYF
TGTGCCAGCAGTTACTCCGCAGGGTTGGACGAGCAGTACTTC
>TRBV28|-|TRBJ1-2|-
CASSSRSRGNYGYTF
TGTGCCAGCAGTTCCCGCTCGAGAGGGAACTATGGCTACACCTTC
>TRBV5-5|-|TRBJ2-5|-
CASSLATMGGLETQYF
TGTGCCAGCAGCTTGGCCACAATGGGGGGGCTGGAGACCCAGTACTTC
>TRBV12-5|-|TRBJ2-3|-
CASGLGRGSTDTQYF
TGTGCTAGTGGTTTAGGACGCGGGAGCACAGATACGCAGTATTTT
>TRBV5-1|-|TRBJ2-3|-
CASSLVRATDTQYF
TGCGCCAGCAGCTTAGTCAGGGCGACAGATACGCAGTATTTT
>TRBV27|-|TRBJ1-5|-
CASSLQGYSNQPQHF
TGTGCCAGCAGCCTCCAGGGTTATAGCAATCAGCCCCAGCATTTT
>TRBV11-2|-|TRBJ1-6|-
CASSLGLGVDSPLHF
TGTGCCAGCAGCTTAGGGTTAGGAGTCGATTCACCCCTCCACTTT
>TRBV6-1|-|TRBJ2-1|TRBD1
CATVDRAGGEQFF
TGTGCCACAGTGGACAGGGCTGGGGGTGAGCAGTTCTTC
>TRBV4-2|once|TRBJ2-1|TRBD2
CASSQDPQQGLAVYNEQFF
TGTGCCAGCAGCCAAGACCCACAGCAGGGACTAGCGGTTTACAATGAGCAGTTCTTC
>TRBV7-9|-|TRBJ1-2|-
CASSFNRGGYTF
TGTGCCAGCAGCTTCAACCGGGGTGGCTACACCTTC
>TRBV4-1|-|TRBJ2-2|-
CASSQDLVTGELFF
TGCGCCAGCAGCCAAGATTTAGTTACCGGGGAGCTGTTTTTT
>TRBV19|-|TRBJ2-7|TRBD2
CASSARPGGEQYF
TGTGCCAGTAGTGCGAGACCGGGGGGGGAGCAGTACTTC
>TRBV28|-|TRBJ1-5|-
CASSLDSSRNQPQHF
TGTGCCAGCAGTTTAGACAGCTCCCGCAATCAGCCCCAGCATTTT
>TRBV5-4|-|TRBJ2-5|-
CASSLAGETQYF
TGTGCCAGCAGCTTGGCGGGAGAGACCCAGTACTTC
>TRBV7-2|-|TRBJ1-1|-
CASSPGALITEAFF
TGTGCCAGCAGCCCTGGGGCATTGATAACTGAAGCTTTCTTT
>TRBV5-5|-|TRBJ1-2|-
CASSSPGTTGTF
TGTGCCAGCAGCTCCCCCGGGACTACAGGCACCTTC
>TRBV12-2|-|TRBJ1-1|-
CASRRYLGQGNTEAFF
TGTGCAAGTCGCCGATATCTGGGACAGGGCAACACTGAAGCTTTCTTT
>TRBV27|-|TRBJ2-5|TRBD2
CASSLRSGGAVETQYF
TGTGCCAGCAGTCTCCGTAGCGGGGGGGCTGTGGAGACCCAGTACTTC
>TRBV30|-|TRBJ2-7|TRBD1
CAWSFDRGSYEQYF
TGTGCCTGGAGCTTCGACAGGGGATCCTACGAGCAGTACTTC
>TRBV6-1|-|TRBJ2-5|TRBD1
CASSEPLDRAKETQYF
TGTGCCAGCAGTGAACCCCTGGACAGGGCAAAAGAGACCCAGTACTTC